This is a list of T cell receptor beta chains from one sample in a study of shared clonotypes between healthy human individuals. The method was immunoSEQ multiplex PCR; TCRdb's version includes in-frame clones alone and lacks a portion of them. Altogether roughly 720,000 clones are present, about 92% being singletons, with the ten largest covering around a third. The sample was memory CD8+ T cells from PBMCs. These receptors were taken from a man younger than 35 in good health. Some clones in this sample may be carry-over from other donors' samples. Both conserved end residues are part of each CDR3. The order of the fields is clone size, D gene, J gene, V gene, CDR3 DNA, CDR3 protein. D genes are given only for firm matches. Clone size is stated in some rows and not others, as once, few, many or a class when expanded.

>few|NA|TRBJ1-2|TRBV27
TGTGCCAGCAGTTTTGGGACAACCTATGGCTACACCTTC
CASSFGTTYGYTF
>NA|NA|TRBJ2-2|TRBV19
TGTGCCAGTAGTTATGGGAGAACTGGGGAGCTGTTTTTT
CASSYGRTGELFF
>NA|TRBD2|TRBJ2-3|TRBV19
TGTGCCAGTAGTATCGCCGGGACTAGCGGGACAGATACGCAGTATTTT
CASSIAGTSGTDTQYF
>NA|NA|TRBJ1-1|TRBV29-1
TGCAGCGTTGTCTTTACGGGCGTAGCTTTCTTT
CSVVFTGVAFF
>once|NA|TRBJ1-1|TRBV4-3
TGCGCCAGCAGCCAAGAAAGGCCCCCCACAGGGGAAGCTTTCTTT
CASSQERPPTGEAFF
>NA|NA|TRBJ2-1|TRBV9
TGTGCCAGCAGCACCGACGGATACAATGAGCAGTTCTTC
CASSTDGYNEQFF
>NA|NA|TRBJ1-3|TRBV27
TGTGCCAGCAGTTTATCGGGCTACTCTGGAAACACCATATATTTT
CASSLSGYSGNTIYF
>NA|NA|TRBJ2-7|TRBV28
TGTGCCAGCAGTCCTTCTGGCCTTGAAGACGAGCAGTACTTC
CASSPSGLEDEQYF
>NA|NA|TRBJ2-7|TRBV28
TGTGCCAGCAAGCGAGGTCGCGAGTTCAACGCCTACGAGCAGTACTTC
CASKRGREFNAYEQYF
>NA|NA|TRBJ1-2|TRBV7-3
TGTGCCAGCAGCTTAAACGGCAGGGTGGACTATGGCTACACCTTC
CASSLNGRVDYGYTF
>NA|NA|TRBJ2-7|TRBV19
TGTGCCACTACTGGGACTTCACTTTTCTACGAGCAGTACTTC
CATTGTSLFYEQYF
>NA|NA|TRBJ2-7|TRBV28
TGTGCCAGCGGCCGCGTATACGAGCAGTACTTC
CASGRVYEQYF
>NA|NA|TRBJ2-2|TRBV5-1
TGCGCCAGCAGCACGGGATGGTGGGGGTTAAACACCGGGGAGCTGTTTTTT
CASSTGWWGLNTGELFF
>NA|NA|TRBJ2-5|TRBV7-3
TGTGCCAGCAGTCCCGGTCGAGGTGACTCGGAGACCCAGTACTTC
CASSPGRGDSETQYF
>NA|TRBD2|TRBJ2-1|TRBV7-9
TGTGCCAGCAGCTTCCCGGGACTAGGCGGGAGTGAGCAGTTCTTC
CASSFPGLGGSEQFF
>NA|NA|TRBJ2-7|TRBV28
TGTGCCAGCAGTTTCTACAACTCGCACTACGAGCAGTACTTC
CASSFYNSHYEQYF
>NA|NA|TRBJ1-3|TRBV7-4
TGTGCCAGCAGCTGCCGGGCCCCGAGAGCGGGAAACACCATATATTTT
CASSCRAPRAGNTIYF
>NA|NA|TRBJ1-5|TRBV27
TGTGCCAGCAGTCTAAGGTTGGGGGATAGCAATCAGCCCCAGCATTTT
CASSLRLGDSNQPQHF
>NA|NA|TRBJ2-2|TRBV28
TGTGCCAGCGGGGATCAAGATCTAGAGAACACCGGGGAGCTGTTTTTT
CASGDQDLENTGELFF
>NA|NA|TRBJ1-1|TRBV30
TGTGCCTGGAGGTACATGGGGGGGATAGGGGAAGCTTTCTTT
CAWRYMGGIGEAFF
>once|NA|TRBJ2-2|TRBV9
TGTGCCAGCAGCGAACAGGGCATTCGGACCGGGGAGCTGTTTTTT
CASSEQGIRTGELFF
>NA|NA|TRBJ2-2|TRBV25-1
TGTGCCAGCAGTGAAGTCCTTTACACCGGGGAGCTGTTTTTT
CASSEVLYTGELFF
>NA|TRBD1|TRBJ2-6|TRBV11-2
TGTGCCAGCAGCTTAGTGAGGACAGGAAGCTCTGGGGCCAACGTCCTGACTTTC
CASSLVRTGSSGANVLTF
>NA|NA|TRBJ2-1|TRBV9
TGTGCCAGCAGGGGGCGAACTGACAATGAGCAGTTCTTC
CASRGRTDNEQFF
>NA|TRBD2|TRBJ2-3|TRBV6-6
TGTGCCACCCTTAGCGGGAGTCCAGATACGCAGTATTTT
CATLSGSPDTQYF
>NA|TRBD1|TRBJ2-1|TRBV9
TGTGCCAGCAGCGTAGTTGGGACAGGTTACAATGAGCAGTTCTTC
CASSVVGTGYNEQFF
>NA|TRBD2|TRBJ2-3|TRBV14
TGTGCCAGCAGCCAGATATCTGGGACTAGCGGCCTTTTCACAGATACGCAGTATTTT
CASSQISGTSGLFTDTQYF
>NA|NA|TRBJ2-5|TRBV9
TGTGCCAGCAGCGTAGAGGCAGGGGTGGAGACCCAGTACTTC
CASSVEAGVETQYF
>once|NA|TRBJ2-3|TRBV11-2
TGTGCCAGCAGTCCCCGGCGGTGGGACACAGATACGCAGTATTTT
CASSPRRWDTDTQYF
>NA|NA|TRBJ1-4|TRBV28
TGTGCCAGCAGTTTTAGTACTAATGAAAAACTGTTTTTT
CASSFSTNEKLFF
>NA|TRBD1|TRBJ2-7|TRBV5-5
TGTGCCAGCAGCTGGGGACAGGGGGGGTACGAGCAGTACTTC
CASSWGQGGYEQYF
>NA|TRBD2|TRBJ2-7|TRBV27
TGTGCCAGCAGTTTAGTGGGAGGGCCGGGGGAGCAGTACTTC
CASSLVGGPGEQYF
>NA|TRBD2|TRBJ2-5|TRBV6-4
TGTGCCAGCAGTGAGTCGGGACTAGCTTTTGAGACCCAGTACTTC
CASSESGLAFETQYF
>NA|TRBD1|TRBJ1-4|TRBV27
TGTGCCAGCAGGATGGACAGGGTGGATGAAAAACTGTTTTTT
CASRMDRVDEKLFF
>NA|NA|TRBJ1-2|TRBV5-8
TGTGCCAGCAGCTTGGCCCTTTGGACGGACGCTTCCCACTATGGCTACACCTTC
CASSLALWTDASHYGYTF
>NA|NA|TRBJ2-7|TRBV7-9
TGTGCCAGCAGCGGAGGGGTCTCCTACGAGCAGTACTTC
CASSGGVSYEQYF
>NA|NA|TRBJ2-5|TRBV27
TGTGCCAGCAGTTTGGGGGCAGGGGATGGGGGGACCCAGTACTTC
CASSLGAGDGGTQYF
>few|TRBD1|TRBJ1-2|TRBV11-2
TGTGCCAGCAGCTTAGGGACAGGGGGCGTCTATGGCTACACCTTC
CASSLGTGGVYGYTF
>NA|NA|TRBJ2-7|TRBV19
TGTGCCAGTAGTATAGTACTTACCTCCTACGAGCAGTACTTC
CASSIVLTSYEQYF
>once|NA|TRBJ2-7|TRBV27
TGTGCCAGCAGTTGGGGTAATGCCAGGGCCGAGCAGTACTTC
CASSWGNARAEQYF
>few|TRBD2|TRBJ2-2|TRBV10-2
TGCGCCAGCAGAGTAGCGGGAGGGCCAAGAGTTATCACCGGGGAGCTGTTTTTT
CASRVAGGPRVITGELFF
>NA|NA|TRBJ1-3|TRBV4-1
TGCGCCAGCAGCCGACCCCGGTGGGATGAAGGAAACACCATATATTTT
CASSRPRWDEGNTIYF
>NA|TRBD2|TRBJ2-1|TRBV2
TGTGCCAGCAGTGAAACGGGAGGGGGATACAATGAGCAGTTCTTC
CASSETGGGYNEQFF
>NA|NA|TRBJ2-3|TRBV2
TGTGCCAGCAGTGAAAGGCGGAGTAGCACAGATACGCAGTATTTT
CASSERRSSTDTQYF
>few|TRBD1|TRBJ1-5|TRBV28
TGTGCCAGCAGCAAGACAGGGAACAATCAGCCCCAGCATTTT
CASSKTGNNQPQHF
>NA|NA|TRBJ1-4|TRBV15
TGTGCCACCAGCAGAGATCGGGAGGGGATAGATGAAAAACTGTTTTTT
CATSRDREGIDEKLFF